A single T cell receptor (beta chain) is shown here with its context. This clone was seen a single time. Its antigen target is currently unknown. Base qualities are missing; no much larger clone stands one base away. This specimen belongs to a study of PD-1 blockade in classical Hodgkin lymphoma (dated by TCRdb to about 2020). Regarding the complete study: Nivolumab dosing was 3 mg/kg intravenously every 2 weeks, continuing until either disease progression or unacceptable toxicity. A peripheral blood immune signature of response to PD-1 blockade in classical Hodgkin lymphoma was defined using TCR beta sequencing and CyTOF.

Points the paper makes about the study in general: Trial patients with a complete response had baseline diversity similar to that of newly diagnosed patients, while partial responders and progressors had significantly lower diversity. Lower diversity was observed in patients in whom nivolumab was started less than 1 year after ASCT, and these patients were excluded from later analyses so that confounding by immune reconstitution would be avoided. Baseline TCR diversity was reported to be lower in newly diagnosed patients than in healthy donors, and even lower in relapsed/refractory patients. CD4+ but not CD8+ TCR diversity rose significantly by C4D1 (p=0.0027 vs p=0.16), most apparent in complete responders (p=0.02). The study was restricted to a single clinical trial cohort, and the causes of repertoire differences, possibly disease activity or prior therapy, were left undefined.

Genomic DNA was extracted with the Qiagen DNeasy kit from unsorted PBMCs and from negatively selected CD4+ and CD8+ fractions. TCR beta CDR3 regions were amplified by immunoSEQ multiplex PCR using primers annealing to V and J segments. A synthetic immune receptor repertoire was used to minimize amplification bias, and any residual bias was removed computationally once sequencing was done. The published analysis was carried out like this. Repertoire diversity was quantified as the Shannon entropy index using custom Python scripts. Unsorted, CD4+ and CD8+ repertoires were examined separately, except in combined analyses, for which CD4+ and CD8+ sequences were merged in silico. A clone counted as expanded when the clone's frequency after treatment rose at least 2-fold relative to C1D1, and clones undetected at baseline were given a pseudocount of 0.5. Clones with 0 or 1 copy at C1D1 were classified as singleton clones, and clones with 2 or more copies were classified as non-singleton clones. Clones expanded in unsorted samples were labelled as CD4+, CD8+ or unknown by matching protein sequences in sorted samples from the same patient. Wilcoxon tests were applied to paired samples to test diversity changes from C1D1 to C4D1. In TCRdb, the immuneACCESS table is reduced to in-frame sequences with V and J assigned. These tables do not hold every clone; where another copy was compared, an unresolved V gene accounts for under half, and the others remain unexplained. That table is the source of V, J and clone size, and D and trimming were worked out from the DNA. The sample has about 40,000 clones on record, about 90% of them singletons. About 9% of the sample comes from the top ten.

This specimen's time point label, per the study, means: cycle 1 day 1 (C1D1), immediately before nivolumab initiation. Every trial patient had relapsed after autologous stem cell transplantation, and cohorts A, B and C differed in prior brentuximab vedotin exposure. The trial cohort included around 56 patients with relapsed/refractory classical Hodgkin lymphoma, and each patient had a best overall response of complete response, partial response or progressive disease. Single-agent nivolumab was administered to trial patients in the multi-cohort phase II CheckMate 205 trial. Best overall response was determined by an independent review committee according to the 2007 International Working Group response criteria. Trial PBMCs were collected just before the start of nivolumab (C1D1) and during therapy at cycle 2 day 1 and cycle 4 day 1. Peripheral blood was collected in 8 mL Vacutainer Cell Preparation Tubes, from which PBMCs were isolated by centrifugation and then cryopreserved.

The TCR was taken from a human donor with classical Hodgkin lymphoma. The sequenced sample was peripheral blood mononuclear cells (PBMCs), obtained at baseline.

The DNA is as follows: TGTGCCAGCAGCGTTACTCCGGGACAGGGCCAAGAGACCCAGTACTTC. Translated, it gives CASSVTPGQGQETQYF. The rearrangement combines TRBV9 with TRBJ2-5, and TRBD1 matches 9 of the central bases. After removal of 2 bases from V and 1 base from J, the junction retains 6 bases not matched to a gene. Per the germline V gene, SGDLS is the CDR1 and YYNGEE is the CDR2. The CDR3, from cysteine to phenylalanine, totals 16 residues. Just the 48-base CDR3 DNA is kept, in frame starting at base 1.